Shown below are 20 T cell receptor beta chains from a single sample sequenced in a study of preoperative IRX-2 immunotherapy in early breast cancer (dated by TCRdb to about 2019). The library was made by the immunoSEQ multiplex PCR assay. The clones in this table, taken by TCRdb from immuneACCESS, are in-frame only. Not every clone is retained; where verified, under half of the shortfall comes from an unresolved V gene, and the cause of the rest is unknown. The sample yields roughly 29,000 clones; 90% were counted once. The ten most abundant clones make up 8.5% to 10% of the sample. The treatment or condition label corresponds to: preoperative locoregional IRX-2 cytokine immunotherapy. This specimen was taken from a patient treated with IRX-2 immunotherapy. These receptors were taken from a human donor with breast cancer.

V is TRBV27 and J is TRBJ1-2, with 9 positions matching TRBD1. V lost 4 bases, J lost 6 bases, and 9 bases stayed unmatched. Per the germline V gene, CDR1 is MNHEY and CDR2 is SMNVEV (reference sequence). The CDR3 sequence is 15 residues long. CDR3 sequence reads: CASSSPGQGLHGYTF. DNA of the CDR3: TGTGCCAGCAGTTCACCGGGACAGGGACTACATGGCTACACCTTC.

This CDR3 is CASSLSLREAYEQYF. In nucleotides, the CDR3 is TGTGCCAGCAGTTTATCTCTGCGGGAGGCCTACGAGCAGTACTTC. This chain joins TRBV27 and TRBJ2-5; TRBD2 aligns across 8 bases. Matching the DNA end better, TRBJ2-7 makes the J call doubtful. Per germline, CDR1 MNHEY and CDR2 SMNVEV (reference sequence). The CDR3 is made up of 15 amino acids.

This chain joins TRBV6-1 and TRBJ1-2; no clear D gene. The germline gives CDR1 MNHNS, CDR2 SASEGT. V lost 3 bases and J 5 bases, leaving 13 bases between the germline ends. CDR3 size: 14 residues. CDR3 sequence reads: CASSEASVSYGYTF. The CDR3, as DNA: TGTGCCAGCAGTGAGGCCAGTGTAAGTTATGGCTACACCTTC.

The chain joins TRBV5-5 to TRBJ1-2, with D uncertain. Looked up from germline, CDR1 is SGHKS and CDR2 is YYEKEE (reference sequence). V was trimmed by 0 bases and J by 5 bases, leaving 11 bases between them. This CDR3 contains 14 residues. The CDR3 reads CASSLEGYLYGYTF. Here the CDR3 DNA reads TGTGCCAGCAGCTTGGAAGGCTACCTTTATGGCTACACCTTC.

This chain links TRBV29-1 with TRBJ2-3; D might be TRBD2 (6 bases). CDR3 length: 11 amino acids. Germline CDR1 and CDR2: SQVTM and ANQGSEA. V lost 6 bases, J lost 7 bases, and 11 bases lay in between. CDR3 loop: CSVSSEYTQYF. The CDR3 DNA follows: TGCAGCGTGTCTAGCGAATATACGCAGTATTTT.

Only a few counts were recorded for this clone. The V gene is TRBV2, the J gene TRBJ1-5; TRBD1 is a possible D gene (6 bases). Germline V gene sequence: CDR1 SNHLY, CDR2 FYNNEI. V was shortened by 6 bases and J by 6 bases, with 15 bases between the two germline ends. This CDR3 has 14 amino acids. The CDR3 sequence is CASSQGQGRQPQHF. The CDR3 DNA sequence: TGTGCCAGCAGCCAGGGGCAGGGACGTCAGCCCCAGCATTTT.

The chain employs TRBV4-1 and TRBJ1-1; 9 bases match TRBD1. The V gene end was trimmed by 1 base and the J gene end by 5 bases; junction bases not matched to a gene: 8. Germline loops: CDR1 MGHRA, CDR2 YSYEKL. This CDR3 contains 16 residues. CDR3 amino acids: CASSQVSYRGQTEAFF. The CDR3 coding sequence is TGCGCCAGCAGCCAAGTTTCGTACAGGGGGCAGACTGAAGCTTTCTTT.

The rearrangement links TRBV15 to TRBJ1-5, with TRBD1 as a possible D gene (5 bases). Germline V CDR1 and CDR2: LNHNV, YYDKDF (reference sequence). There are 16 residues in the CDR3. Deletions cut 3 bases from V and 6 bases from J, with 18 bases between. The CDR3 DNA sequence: TGTGCCACCAGCAGGGGACGGATGGAGGGTGGTCAGCCCCAGCATTTT. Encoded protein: CATSRGRMEGGQPQHF.

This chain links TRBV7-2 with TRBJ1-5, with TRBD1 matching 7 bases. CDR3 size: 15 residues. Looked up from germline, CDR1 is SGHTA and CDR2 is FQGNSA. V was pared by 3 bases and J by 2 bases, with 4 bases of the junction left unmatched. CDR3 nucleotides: TGTGCCAGCAGCTTGACAGGGAGTGGCAATCAGCCCCAGCATTTT. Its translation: CASSLTGSGNQPQHF.

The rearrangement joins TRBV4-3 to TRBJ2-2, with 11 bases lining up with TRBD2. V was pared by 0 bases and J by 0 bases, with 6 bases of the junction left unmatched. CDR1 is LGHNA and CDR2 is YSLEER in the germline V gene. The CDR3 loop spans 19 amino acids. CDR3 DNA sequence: TGCGCCAGCAGCCAAGAAGTACTAGCGGGGGCGTCGAACACCGGGGAGCTGTTTTTT. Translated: CASSQEVLAGASNTGELFF.

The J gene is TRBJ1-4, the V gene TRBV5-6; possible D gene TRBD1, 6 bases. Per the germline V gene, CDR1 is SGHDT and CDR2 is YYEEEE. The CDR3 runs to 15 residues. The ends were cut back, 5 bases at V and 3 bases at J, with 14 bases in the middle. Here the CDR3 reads CASSNTGLANEKLFF. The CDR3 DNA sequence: TGTGCCAGCAGTAATACAGGGTTGGCTAATGAAAAACTGTTTTTT.

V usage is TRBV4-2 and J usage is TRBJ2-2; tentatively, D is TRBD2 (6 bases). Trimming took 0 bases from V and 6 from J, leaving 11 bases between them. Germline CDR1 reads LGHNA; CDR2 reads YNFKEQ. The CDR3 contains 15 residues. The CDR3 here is CASSQDRGVPGELFF. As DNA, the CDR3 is TGTGCCAGCAGCCAAGATCGCGGGGTCCCCGGGGAGCTGTTTTTT.

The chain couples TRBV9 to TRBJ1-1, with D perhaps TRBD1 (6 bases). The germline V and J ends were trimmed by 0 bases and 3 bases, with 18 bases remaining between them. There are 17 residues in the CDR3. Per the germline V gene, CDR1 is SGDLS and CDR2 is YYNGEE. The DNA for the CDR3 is TGTGCCAGCAGCGTAGGAGAGGGGGAAAGTATGGACACTGAAGCTTTCTTT. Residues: CASSVGEGESMDTEAFF.

CDR3 bases: TGCGCCAGCAGCCCGGTGGGCAGGGACACCGGGGAGCTGTTTTTT. This translates into CASSPVGRDTGELFF. The J gene is TRBJ2-2, the V gene TRBV5-1; the D gene is possibly TRBD1 (5 bases). The CDR3 covers 15 residues. Trimming left V 4 bases short and J 3 bases short, with 13 bases between. CDR1 and CDR2 from the germline V gene are SGHRS and YFSETQ.

The CDR3 nucleotides are TGCGCCAGCAGCTGGACCTCTAGAGGTAGTGGCACAGATACGCAGTATTTT. This encodes CASSWTSRGSGTDTQYF. The chain uses TRBV5-1 and TRBJ2-3; D not resolved. Trimming cost V 3 bases and J 1 base, with 18 bases left between them. The CDR3 totals 17 residues. CDR1 and CDR2 (germline): SGHRS, YFSETQ.

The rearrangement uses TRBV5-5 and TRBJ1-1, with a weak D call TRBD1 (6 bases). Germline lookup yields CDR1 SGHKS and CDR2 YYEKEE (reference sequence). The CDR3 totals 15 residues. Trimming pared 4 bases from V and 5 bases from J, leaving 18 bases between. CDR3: CASSPLPPQGTEAFF. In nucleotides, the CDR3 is TGTGCCAGCAGCCCACTCCCCCCACAGGGTACTGAAGCTTTCTTT.

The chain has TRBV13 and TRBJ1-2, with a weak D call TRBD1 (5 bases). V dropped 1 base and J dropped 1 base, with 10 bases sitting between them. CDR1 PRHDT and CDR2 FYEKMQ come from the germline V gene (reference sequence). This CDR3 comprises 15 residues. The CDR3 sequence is CASSLVGAINYGYTF. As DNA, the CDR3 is TGTGCCAGCAGCTTAGTAGGGGCCATTAACTATGGCTACACCTTC.

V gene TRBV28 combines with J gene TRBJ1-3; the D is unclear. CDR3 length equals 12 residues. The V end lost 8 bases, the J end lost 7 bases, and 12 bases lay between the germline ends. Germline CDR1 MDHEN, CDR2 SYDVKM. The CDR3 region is CASGVSRNTIYF. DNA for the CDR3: TGTGCCAGCGGAGTATCTAGGAACACCATATATTTT. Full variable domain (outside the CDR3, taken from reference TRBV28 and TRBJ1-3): DVKVTQSSRYLVKRTGEKVFLECVQDMDHENMFWYRQDPGLGLRLIYFSYDVKMKEKGDIPEGYSVSREKKERFSLILESASTNQTSMYLCASGVSRNTIYFGEGSWLTVV.

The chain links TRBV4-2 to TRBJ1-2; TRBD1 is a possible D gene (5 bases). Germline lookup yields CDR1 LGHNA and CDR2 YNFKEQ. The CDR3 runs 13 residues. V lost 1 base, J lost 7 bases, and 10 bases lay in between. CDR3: CASSQGEGSGYTF. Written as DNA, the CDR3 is TGTGCCAGCAGCCAAGGGGAGGGGTCTGGCTACACCTTC.

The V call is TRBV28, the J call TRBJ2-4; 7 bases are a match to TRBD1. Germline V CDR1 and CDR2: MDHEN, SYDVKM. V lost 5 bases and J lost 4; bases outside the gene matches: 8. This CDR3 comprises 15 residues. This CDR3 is CASSQDGTVKNIQYF. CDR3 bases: TGTGCCAGCAGTCAAGATGGGACAGTTAAAAACATTCAGTACTTC.